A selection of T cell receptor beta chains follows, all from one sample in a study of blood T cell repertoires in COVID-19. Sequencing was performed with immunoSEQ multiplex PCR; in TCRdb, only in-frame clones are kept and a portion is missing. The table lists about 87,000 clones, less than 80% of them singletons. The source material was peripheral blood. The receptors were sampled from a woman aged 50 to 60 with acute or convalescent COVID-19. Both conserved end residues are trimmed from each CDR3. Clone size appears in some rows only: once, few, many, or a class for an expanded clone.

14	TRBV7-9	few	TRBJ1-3	ASSLGRLYSGNTIY
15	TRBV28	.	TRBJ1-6	ASSPRGGRSYNSPLH
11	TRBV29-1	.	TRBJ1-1	SVELSMNTEAF
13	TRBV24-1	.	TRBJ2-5	ATSDLPGLQETQY
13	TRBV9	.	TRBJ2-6	ASSERGPGANVLT
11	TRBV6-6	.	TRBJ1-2	ASSYDSNYGYT
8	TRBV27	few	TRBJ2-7	ASSTNEQY
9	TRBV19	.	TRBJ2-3	ASSVSDTQY
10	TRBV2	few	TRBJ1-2	ASSEGAGDYT
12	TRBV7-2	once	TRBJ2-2	ASSHGQNTGELF
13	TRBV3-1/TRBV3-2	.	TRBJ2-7	ASSQDAGATYEQY
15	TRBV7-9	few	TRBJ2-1	ASSPPTGAGGDNEQF
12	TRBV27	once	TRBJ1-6	ASRPRSYNSPLH
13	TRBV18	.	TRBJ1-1	ASSPGTGGFAEAF
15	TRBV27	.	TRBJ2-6	ASSGGLRASGANVLT
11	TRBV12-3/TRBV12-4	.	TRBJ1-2	ASSFPQGFGYT
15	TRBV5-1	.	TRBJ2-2	ASSLGTSGRNTGELF
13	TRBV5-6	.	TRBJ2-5	ASSREGIVQETQY
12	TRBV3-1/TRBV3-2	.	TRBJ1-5	ASSQEGVFVPQH
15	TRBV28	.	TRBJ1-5	ASSLSRGMGGNQPQH
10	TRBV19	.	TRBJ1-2	ASSIRQYGYT
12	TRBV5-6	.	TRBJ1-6	ASSPRQGSSPLH
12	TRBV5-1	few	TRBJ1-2	ASTHSGGNYGYT
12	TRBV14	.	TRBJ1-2	ASSREGPFYGYT
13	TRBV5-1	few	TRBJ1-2	ASSAQDGKLGGYT
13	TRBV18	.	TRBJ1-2	ASSPTPGQGSGYT
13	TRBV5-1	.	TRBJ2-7	ASSLAQGAAYEQY
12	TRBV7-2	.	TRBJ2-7	ASSLERTSGILY
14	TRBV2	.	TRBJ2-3	ASSDLRGGAIDTQY
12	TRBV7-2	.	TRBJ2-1	ASSLGLVGNEQF
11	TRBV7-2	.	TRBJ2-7	ASKLRSSDEQY
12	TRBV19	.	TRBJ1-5	ASNEGASNQPQH
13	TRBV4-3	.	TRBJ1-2	ASSQVYPYNYGYT
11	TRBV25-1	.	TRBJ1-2	ASTLTGSHGYT
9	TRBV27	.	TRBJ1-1	ASRRGIYAF
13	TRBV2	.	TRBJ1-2	ASSEIGQGRNGYT
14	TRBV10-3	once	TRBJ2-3	AISERGQGLSDTQY
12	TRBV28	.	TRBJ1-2	ASSLYKERGGYT
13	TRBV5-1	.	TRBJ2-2	ASSLGGGDTGELF
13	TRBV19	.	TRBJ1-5	ASSIGTGVNQPQH
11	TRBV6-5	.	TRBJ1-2	ASSSTGGSGYT
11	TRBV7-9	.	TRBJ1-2	ASSPGQLYGYT
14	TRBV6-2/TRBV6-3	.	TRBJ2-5	ASSYASNRGLKTQY
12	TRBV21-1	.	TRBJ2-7	ASSKELTVYEQY
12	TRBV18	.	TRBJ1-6	ASSPMDRDSPLH
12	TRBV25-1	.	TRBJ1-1	ASSGQGWNTEAF
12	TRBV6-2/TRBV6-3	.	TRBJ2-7	ASSYSSGVYEQY
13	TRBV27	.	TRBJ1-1	ASSLDRATNTEAF
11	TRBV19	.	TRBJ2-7	ASSIGSTNEQY
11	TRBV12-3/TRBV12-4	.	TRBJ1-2	ASTPLAGEFNT
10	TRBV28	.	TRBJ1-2	ASSLVDESYT
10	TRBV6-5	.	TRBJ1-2	AADRPNYGYT
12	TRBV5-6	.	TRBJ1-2	ASSLGQRNYGYT